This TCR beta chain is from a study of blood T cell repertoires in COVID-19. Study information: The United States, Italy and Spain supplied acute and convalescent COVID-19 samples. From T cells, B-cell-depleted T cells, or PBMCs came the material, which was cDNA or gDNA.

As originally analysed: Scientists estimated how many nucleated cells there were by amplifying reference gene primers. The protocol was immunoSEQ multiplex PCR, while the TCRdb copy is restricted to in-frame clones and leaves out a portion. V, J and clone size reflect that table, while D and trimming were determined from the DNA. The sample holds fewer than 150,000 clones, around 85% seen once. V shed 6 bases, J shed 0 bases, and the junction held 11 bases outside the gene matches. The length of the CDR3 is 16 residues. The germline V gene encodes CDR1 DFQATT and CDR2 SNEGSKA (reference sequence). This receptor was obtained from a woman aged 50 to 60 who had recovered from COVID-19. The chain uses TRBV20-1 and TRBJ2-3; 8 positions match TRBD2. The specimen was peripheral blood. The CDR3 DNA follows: TGCAGTGCAAGTCCTAGCGGGTGGTCTAGCACAGATACGCAGTATTTT. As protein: CSASPSGWSSTDTQYF.